This TCR beta chain was observed in a study of T cells expressing NK-cell markers. Turning to the study itself: Sorted CD3+CD56+NKG2C+, CD3+CD56+NKG2C- and CD3+CD56-NKG2C+ T cells supplied TCR beta repertoires. Study-level points and caveats: The study found dominant NKG2C+ clonotypes at about 1.0-7.5% of CD8+ T cells in six donors.

Comments on this clonotype: No antigen is known for it.

Germline assignment: CDR1 SGHTA and CDR2 FQGNSA. This CDR3 has 14 amino acids. Using the 5' RACE reads, TCRdb records one entry per CDR3 protein without DNA. The sample table sets out about 380,000 distinct CDR3 sequences. The sample comprised blood T cells: a sorted CD56 or NKG2C T cell subset, CD4+ or CD8+ T cells, or bulk PBMC T cells (not recorded which). This TCR was recovered from a man aged 18-75 years in good health. The V gene is TRBV7-2, the J gene TRBJ2-3; the TCRdb call, TRBD1, lacks DNA for checking. The CDR3 protein is CASSLERGGGTQYF.